These 13 T cell receptor beta chains were all obtained from the same sample, sequenced in a study of cytomegalovirus exposure and HLA in healthy donors. The PCR contained 60 Vbeta and 13 Jbeta primers. Clones were sequenced by immunoSEQ multiplex PCR, and TCRdb holds only the in-frame ones, with some missing. The table records about 140,000 clones, 76% of them present only once. Sequenced material: PBMCs. The receptors were gathered from a man between 35 and 55 years old in good health and CMV-seronegative.

The chain carries TRBV2 and TRBJ2-7, with D possibly matching TRBD1 (7 bases). The CDR3 has 16 residues. V lost 7 bases and J 2 bases, leaving 21 bases between the germline ends. CDR1 is SNHLY, CDR2 FYNNEI, per germline. The CDR3 region is CASIPPQGGLAYEQYF. CDR3 sequence (DNA): TGTGCCAGCATCCCCCCTCAGGGGGGTTTAGCCTACGAGCAGTACTTC.

V gene TRBV6-1 combines with J gene TRBJ1-1; D not certain. Germline V lookup: CDR1 MNHNS, CDR2 SASEGT. Trimming took 7 bases from V and 0 from J, leaving 9 bases between them. There are 13 residues in the CDR3. CDR3 sequence reads: CASMEEVNTEAFF. CDR3 nucleotide sequence: TGTGCCAGCATGGAGGAAGTGAACACTGAAGCTTTCTTT.

This clone is a singleton in its sample. The chain employs TRBV6-1 and TRBJ2-7; 10 nucleotides agree with TRBD1. J was trimmed by 5 bases and V by 6 bases; bases with no gene match: 10. The CDR3 sequence is 15 residues long. Germline V CDR1 and CDR2: MNHNS, SASEGT. CDR3 bases: TGTGCCAGCAGGTGGGGGCGGGACAGGGGCCACGAGCAGTACTTC. The encoded protein is CASRWGRDRGHEQYF.

This clone was observed a handful of times. This chain connects TRBV19 to TRBJ1-1, with a weak D call TRBD1 (6 bases). Germline assignment: CDR1 LNHDA and CDR2 SQIVND (reference sequence). The CDR3 contains 15 residues. Trimming took 3 bases from V and 5 from J, leaving 16 bases between them. CDR3 sequence reads: CASSIGAGVGTEAFF. The CDR3 nucleotides read TGTGCCAGTAGTATCGGGGCAGGGGTTGGTACTGAAGCTTTCTTT.

The gene calls are TRBV6-1 and TRBJ2-1, with 11 nucleotides matching TRBD2. The germline V gene encodes CDR1 MNHNS and CDR2 SASEGT. The CDR3 contains 14 residues. Unmatched junction bases numbered 4, after V lost 3 bases and J lost 9 bases. The CDR3 loop is CASSDSGGAGEQFF. CDR3 nucleotides: TGTGCCAGCAGTGATAGCGGGGGGGCAGGTGAGCAGTTCTTC.

This clone was picked up a small number of times. V usage is TRBV30 and J usage is TRBJ2-7; 9 positions agree with TRBD2. The CDR3 consists of 12 residues. The germline gives CDR1 GTSNPN, CDR2 SVGIG (reference sequence). V trimming: 5 bases; J trimming: 5 bases; junction bases outside the gene matches: 4. In nucleotides, the CDR3 is TGTGCCTGGGGACTAGCGCTCCACGAGCAGTACTTC. Amino acids: CAWGLALHEQYF.

This chain connects TRBV7-2 to TRBJ1-1, with D unclear. Germline CDR1 SGHTA, CDR2 FQGNSA. CDR3 size: 11 residues. V lost 5 bases and J lost 8, with 9 bases in between. The chain's CDR3 is CASSLKREAFF. The DNA for the CDR3 is TGTGCCAGCAGCCTAAAACGGGAAGCTTTCTTT.

The V call is TRBV7-6, the J call TRBJ2-5; TRBD1 aligns across 7 bases. The germline gives CDR1 SGHVS, CDR2 FNYEAQ. This CDR3 is built from 17 residues. Unmatched junction bases numbered 11, after V lost 4 bases and J lost 0 bases. CDR3 in amino acids: CASSSPRDRPYQETQYF. The CDR3, as DNA: TGTGCCAGCAGCTCCCCTCGGGACAGACCGTACCAAGAGACCCAGTACTTC.

This chain uses TRBV28 with TRBJ2-3; tentatively, D is TRBD2 (5 bases). V was shortened by 6 bases and J by 2 bases, with 12 bases between the two germline ends. CDR1 and CDR2 (germline): MDHEN, SYDVKM. The CDR3 loop spans 14 amino acids. CDR3 DNA sequence: TGTGCCAGCAGCGTTCCCGGGGTCACAGATACGCAGTATTTT. Its protein product is CASSVPGVTDTQYF.

This rearrangement joins TRBV19 to TRBJ2-1; 16 bases are shared with TRBD2. The CDR3 covers 14 residues. Germline loops: CDR1 LNHDA, CDR2 SQIVND (reference sequence). J lost 14 bases, V lost 5 bases, and 6 bases had no gene match. The CDR3 sequence is CASSPGTSGGGEFF. The CDR3 bases are TGTGCCAGTAGTCCCGGGACTAGCGGGGGGGGAGAGTTCTTC. The whole variable domain, filled in from reference TRBV19 and TRBJ2-1, reads DGGITQSPKYLFRKEGQNVTLSCEQNLNHDAMYWYRQDPGQGLRLIYYSQIVNDFQKGDIAEGYSVSREKKESFPLTVTSAQKNPTAFYLCASSPGTSGGGEFFGPGTRLTVL.

The chain recombines TRBV15 with TRBJ2-3, with D tentatively TRBD1 (5 bases). The CDR3 has 14 amino acids. From germline, CDR1 is LNHNV and CDR2 YYDKDF (reference sequence). V lost 0 bases, J lost 4 bases, and 8 bases lay in between. Here the CDR3 DNA reads TGTGCCACCAGCAGAGATCACAGGCCAGATACGCAGTATTTT. It codes for CATSRDHRPDTQYF.

This CDR3 is CASTLQGETYEQYF. CDR3 DNA sequence: TGTGCCAGCACGCTCCAGGGCGAAACCTACGAGCAGTACTTC. V and J are TRBV2 and TRBJ2-7, with D perhaps matching TRBD1 (5 bases). Trimming removed 7 bases from V and 2 bases from J, with 15 bases in between. CDR3 length equals 14 residues. The V gene's germline CDR1 is SNHLY and CDR2 FYNNEI.

This chain joins TRBV27 and TRBJ2-7, with TRBD2 identical over 8 bases. V lost 6 bases, J lost 2 bases, and 6 bases stayed unmatched. CDR1 is MNHEY and CDR2 is SMNVEV in the germline V gene (reference sequence). The CDR3 is 14 residues long. CDR3 nucleotide sequence: TGTGCCAGCAGCGGGTCGGGAGGGGCCTACGAGCAGTACTTC. Its translation: CASSGSGGAYEQYF.